The rows below give T cell receptor beta chains drawn from one sample of a study of cytomegalovirus exposure and HLA in healthy donors. Generated by immunoSEQ multiplex PCR, the TCRdb table keeps only in-frame clones and is missing some. Here the sample spans roughly 60,000 clones, about 90% being singletons. Sequenced material: PBMCs. The origin of the receptors is a woman aged 18 to 35 in good health and CMV-seronegative. Each CDR3 is given with its conserved first and last residue. D genes are given only for firm matches. Not all rows give a size; the values are once, few, many and, for expanded clones, a class.

j_call v_call clone_size d_call cdr3_aa cdr3_nt
TRBJ2-3 TRBV28 - - CASTLRGGLPDTQYF TGTGCCAGCACCCTTAGGGGGGGGCTCCCAGATACGCAGTATTTT
TRBJ1-1 TRBV4-3 - - CASSQDGSRYEAFF TGCGCCAGCAGCCAAGATGGGTCGAGGTATGAAGCTTTCTTT
TRBJ1-5 TRBV21-1 - - CASSIKGQLSNQPQHF TGTGCCAGCAGCATAAAGGGACAGTTAAGCAATCAGCCCCAGCATTTT
TRBJ2-3 TRBV28 - TRBD1 CASTGGSSDTQYF TGTGCCAGTACAGGGGGGTCTTCAGATACGCAGTATTTT
TRBJ2-7 TRBV18 few TRBD2 CASSPSGSGDEQYF TGTGCCAGCTCACCTAGCGGGAGCGGTGACGAGCAGTACTTC
TRBJ2-7 TRBV6-5 - TRBD2 CASSFGTSGRDEQYF TGTGCCAGCAGTTTTGGGACTAGCGGGAGGGACGAGCAGTACTTC
TRBJ1-3 TRBV23-1 - TRBD1 CASSQSPLDRAGNTIYF TGCGCCAGCAGTCAATCGCCGCTGGACAGGGCCGGAAACACCATATATTTT
TRBJ2-3 TRBV18 - TRBD1 CASSRSAGTASTDTQYF TGTGCCAGCTCACGAAGCGCCGGGACAGCTAGCACAGATACGCAGTATTTT
TRBJ1-3 TRBV10-3 once - CAISESPGQTSGNTIYF TGTGCCATCAGTGAGTCACCTGGACAGACCTCTGGAAACACCATATATTTT
TRBJ2-1 TRBV5-1 - TRBD1 CASSSGTEYNEQFF TGCGCCAGCAGCTCGGGGACAGAGTACAATGAGCAGTTCTTC
TRBJ2-2 TRBV9 - - CASSVGGGTGELFF TGTGCCAGCAGCGTAGGAGGTGGCACCGGGGAGCTGTTTTTT
TRBJ2-1 TRBV19 - TRBD1 CASSPGTGLYNEQFF TGTGCCAGTAGTCCCGGGACAGGGCTATACAATGAGCAGTTCTTC
TRBJ2-5 TRBV25-1 once TRBD1 CASSPGQGLKTQYF TGTGCCAGCAGTCCGGGACAGGGTCTAAAGACCCAGTACTTC
TRBJ1-5 TRBV6-4 - - CASSVMRDQPQHF TGTGCCAGCAGCGTAATGCGGGATCAGCCCCAGCATTTT
TRBJ2-1 TRBV7-9 - TRBD2 CASSSRSGTDNEQFF TGTGCCAGCAGCTCTCGTAGCGGGACCGACAATGAGCAGTTCTTC
TRBJ2-2 TRBV27 few TRBD2 CASSLSSGTNTGELFF TGTGCCAGCAGTCTGTCCAGCGGGACTAACACCGGGGAGCTGTTTTTT
TRBJ2-3 TRBV10-2 - - CASSTGDTQYF TGCGCCAGCAGTACGGGGGATACGCAGTATTTT
TRBJ1-5 TRBV28 - TRBD1 CASSPDRVGNQPQHF TGTGCCAGCAGTCCCGACAGGGTAGGCAATCAGCCCCAGCATTTT
TRBJ2-3 TRBV4-1 - TRBD2 CASSHRFGAGGTDTQYF TGCGCCAGCAGCCATCGTTTCGGGGCGGGAGGCACAGATACGCAGTATTTT
TRBJ1-2 TRBV6-1 - TRBD1 CAARDRDGYTF TGTGCCGCCCGGGACAGGGATGGCTACACCTTC
TRBJ1-1 TRBV28 - - CASSIKSRGTEAFF TGTGCCAGCAGTATTAAAAGTCGGGGGACTGAAGCTTTCTTT
TRBJ2-7 TRBV6-1 - TRBD2 CASWGGAGNYEQYF TGTGCCAGCTGGGGGGGAGCGGGAAACTACGAGCAGTACTTC
TRBJ2-1 TRBV10-3 - - CAISERVNEQFF TGTGCCATCAGTGAACGCGTAAATGAGCAGTTCTTC
TRBJ1-4 TRBV28 - - CASKEREKLFF TGTGCCAGCAAAGAGAGGGAAAAACTGTTTTTT
TRBJ2-1 TRBV5-1 - TRBD1 CASSFPASAGTGVFSSYNEQFF TGCGCCAGCAGCTTCCCGGCCTCGGCCGGGACAGGGGTTTTTAGCTCCTACAATGAGCAGTTCTTC
TRBJ1-1 TRBV6-5 - - CAASRAGVQATEAFF TGTGCCGCGAGCCGAGCCGGGGTTCAGGCCACTGAAGCTTTCTTT
TRBJ2-7 TRBV19 - - CASSTGLASSPDF TGTGCCAGTAGTACGGGCCTAGCGTCGAGTCCGGACTTC